The next 20 T cell receptor beta chains were all read from a single sample in a study of long-term antiretroviral therapy in people with HIV. Researchers ran immunoSEQ v3.0 at survey level. TCRdb's table, derived via immunoSEQ multiplex PCR, lists solely in-frame clones and lacks some. Here the sample spans fewer than 20,000 clones, around four fifths being singletons. Sequenced here: unsorted PBMCs, sampled 0.1 years after starting antiretroviral therapy. These receptors originate from a man aged 18 to 35 with HIV.

This clone was counted a few times. The chain links TRBV27 to TRBJ1-2, with a weak D call TRBD1 (6 bases). V shed 4 bases and J shed 5 bases, with 8 bases lying between them. The CDR3 loop spans 12 amino acids. The V gene's germline CDR1 is MNHEY and CDR2 SMNVEV (reference sequence). CDR3 region: CASSSGDYGYTF. The CDR3 region has the DNA TGTGCCAGCAGTTCAGGGGATTATGGCTACACCTTC.

J is TRBJ2-5 and V is TRBV7-9; D may match TRBD1 or TRBD2 (5 bases each). The V end was cut by 8 bases, the J end by 2 bases, with 18 bases between. The germline CDR1 and CDR2 sequences are SEHNR and FQNEAQ (reference sequence). The CDR3 loop spans 15 amino acids. CDR3 DNA: TGTGCCAGCCATGACTGGGGGATGGGGCAAGAGACCCAGTACTTC. Encoded protein: CASHDWGMGQETQYF.

V and J are TRBV9 and TRBJ2-7, with D possibly TRBD1 on 6 matching bases. Germline lookup yields CDR1 SGDLS and CDR2 YYNGEE. V lost 4 bases and J 6 bases, leaving 17 bases between the germline ends. The CDR3 is 14 amino acids. CDR3 coding DNA: TGTGCCAGCAGCATTACCGGGACACGGGGCGAGCAGTACTTC. This encodes CASSITGTRGEQYF.

The CDR3 DNA follows: TGTGCCAGCAGGCCCCATAAAACATACAATGAGCAGTTCTTC. Amino acid sequence: CASRPHKTYNEQFF. The gene calls are TRBV6-1 and TRBJ2-1; unclear D gene. Germline CDR1 and CDR2: MNHNS and SASEGT. The V gene lost 6 bases and the J gene lost 4 bases, with 13 bases spanning the gap. The CDR3 has 14 residues.

The chain recombines TRBV7-9 with TRBJ2-2; D is uncertain. This CDR3 has 14 residues. Per germline, CDR1 SEHNR and CDR2 FQNEAQ (reference sequence). V was trimmed by 1 base and J by 2 bases, leaving 5 bases between them. CDR3 sequence reads: CASSLVLNTGELFF. Here the CDR3 DNA reads TGTGCCAGCAGCTTAGTACTTAACACCGGGGAGCTGTTTTTT.

This rearrangement joins TRBV2 to TRBJ2-3; 7 bases agree with TRBD1. J gave up 0 bases and V 3 bases, and 6 bases lay outside the gene matches. Germline V CDR1 and CDR2: SNHLY, FYNNEI. This CDR3 region has 16 residues. CDR3 residues: CASSDDRAGSTDTQYF. The CDR3 coding sequence is TGTGCCAGCAGTGACGACAGGGCGGGCAGCACAGATACGCAGTATTTT.

The CDR3 DNA sequence: TGCAGCGCCGGCGGCCCCTCTAATGGCTACACCTTC. Protein: CSAGGPSNGYTF. The gene calls are TRBV29-1 and TRBJ1-2; D is ambiguous. Trimming took 7 bases from V and 6 from J, leaving 15 bases between them. This CDR3 is 12 amino acids long. Germline loops: CDR1 SQVTM, CDR2 ANQGSEA.

The rearrangement joins TRBV6-5 to TRBJ2-2; D not certain. Trimming shortened V by 6 bases and J by 3 bases, and 11 bases separated the two germline ends. Looked up from germline, CDR1 is MNHEY and CDR2 is SVGAGI. The CDR3 spans 14 residues. CDR3 residues: CASRWLGHTGELFF. Written as DNA, the CDR3 is TGTGCCAGCAGGTGGCTGGGCCACACCGGGGAGCTGTTTTTT.

The sample holds one count of this clone. The V gene is TRBV30, the J gene TRBJ2-7, with D uncertain. Germline V gene lookup returns CDR1 GTSNPN and CDR2 SVGIG (reference sequence). Deletions cut 3 bases from V and 1 base from J, with 13 bases between. CDR3 size: 14 residues. The CDR3 is CAWSIRAGSYEQYF. The CDR3 DNA follows: TGTGCCTGGAGCATCCGCGCAGGATCCTACGAGCAGTACTTC.

The chain links TRBV11-3 to TRBJ2-7; D not certain. Germline CDR1 reads SGHNT; CDR2 reads YENEEA. Trimming took 7 bases from V and 2 from J, leaving 18 bases between them. The CDR3 has 15 residues. This chain's CDR3 is CASILGEEFTYEQYF. CDR3 DNA sequence: TGTGCCAGCATCCTTGGTGAGGAGTTTACCTACGAGCAGTACTTC.

V gene TRBV19 combines with J gene TRBJ2-7, with 11 bases fitting TRBD2. CDR1 is LNHDA and CDR2 is SQIVND in the germline V gene (reference sequence). V lost 5 bases, J lost 3 bases, and 6 bases stayed unmatched. This CDR3 spans 15 amino acids. The CDR3 spells CASSLLAGEGYEQYF. DNA for the CDR3: TGTGCCAGTAGTTTACTAGCGGGAGAGGGCTACGAGCAGTACTTC.

This sequence joins TRBV4-1 and TRBJ2-1, with 7 bases matching TRBD2. Germline V gene sequence: CDR1 MGHRA, CDR2 YSYEKL. The length of the CDR3 is 13 residues. V shed 9 bases and J 5 bases; nucleotides not matched to a gene: 7. This chain's CDR3 is CASSPREDNEQFF. In nucleotides, the CDR3 is TGCGCCAGTTCACCCCGGGAGGACAATGAGCAGTTCTTC.

The chain recombines TRBV6-5 with TRBJ1-1, with TRBD1 as a possible D gene (6 bases). Trimming took off 5 bases at V and 1 base at J, with 11 bases between the two ends. This CDR3 has 14 residues. Germline V gene data show CDR1 as MNHEY and CDR2 as SVGAGI. In DNA form, the CDR3 reads TGTGCCAGCAGTCCTTCGACAGGGAACACTGAAGCTTTCTTT. Protein sequence: CASSPSTGNTEAFF.

V usage is TRBV4-2 and J usage is TRBJ1-4; no definite D call. V was shortened by 6 bases and J by 5 bases, with 16 bases between the two germline ends. The CDR3 is 15 amino acids. In germline, CDR1 is LGHNA, CDR2 YNFKEQ. In DNA, the CDR3 is TGTGCCAGCAGGGATAAACCTGGGGAAAATGAAAAACTGTTTTTT. Its protein product is CASRDKPGENEKLFF.

Only one count was recorded for this clone. This chain links TRBV7-9 with TRBJ2-7, with 14 bases aligning to TRBD2. With 3 bases clipped from V and 3 bases from J, the junction kept 7 bases outside the gene matches. Per germline, CDR1 SEHNR and CDR2 FQNEAQ (reference sequence). The CDR3 consists of 17 residues. As DNA, the CDR3 is TGTGCCAGCAGCTTGCGTGAGGGACTAGCGGGGGACTACGAGCAGTACTTC. Translated, it gives CASSLREGLAGDYEQYF.

This clone was seen once. J is TRBJ2-7 and V is TRBV5-3; D unclear. TRBV5-3 is classed as an ORF, of uncertain function. This CDR3 spans 12 amino acids. V was cut by 2 bases and J by 6 bases, with 9 bases left in between. The CDR3 loop is CARSFSRCEQYF. The CDR3 DNA is TGTGCCAGAAGCTTCTCCAGATGCGAGCAGTACTTC.

The rearrangement links TRBV29-1 to TRBJ2-1; 8 bases map to TRBD1. The length of the CDR3 is 12 residues. Germline V gene sequence: CDR1 SQVTM, CDR2 ANQGSEA. The V segment lost 4 bases and the J segment 9 bases; nucleotides outside the gene matches: 5. CDR3 nucleotides: TGCAGCGTTGGCAGGGGGCGCGGTGAGCAGTTCTTC. This translates into CSVGRGRGEQFF.

The chain employs TRBV9 and TRBJ2-6; D not resolved. Trimming stripped 0 bases from V and 4 bases from J, with 8 bases between. This CDR3 region has 15 residues. CDR1 and CDR2 from the germline V gene are SGDLS and YYNGEE. CDR3 amino acids: CASSVAARGANVLTF. DNA for the CDR3: TGTGCCAGCAGCGTAGCCGCTAGGGGGGCCAACGTCCTGACTTTC.

V and J are TRBV2 and TRBJ2-1, with TRBD1 as a possible D gene (7 bases). The germline V and J ends were trimmed by 9 bases and 9 bases, with 18 bases remaining between them. This CDR3 comprises 13 residues. The germline V gene encodes CDR1 SNHLY and CDR2 FYNNEI. The CDR3: CASGQASEGEQFF. Written as DNA, the CDR3 is TGTGCCAGTGGACAGGCCTCGGAGGGTGAGCAGTTCTTC.

CDR3 protein: CASSQDITDTQYF. CDR3 DNA sequence: TGCGCCAGCAGCCAAGACATCACTGATACGCAGTATTTT. The chain uses TRBV4-3 and TRBJ2-3; D unresolved. Trimming took off 0 bases at V and 6 bases at J, with 7 bases between the two ends. The CDR3 spans 13 residues. Germline V lookup: CDR1 LGHNA, CDR2 YSLEER.